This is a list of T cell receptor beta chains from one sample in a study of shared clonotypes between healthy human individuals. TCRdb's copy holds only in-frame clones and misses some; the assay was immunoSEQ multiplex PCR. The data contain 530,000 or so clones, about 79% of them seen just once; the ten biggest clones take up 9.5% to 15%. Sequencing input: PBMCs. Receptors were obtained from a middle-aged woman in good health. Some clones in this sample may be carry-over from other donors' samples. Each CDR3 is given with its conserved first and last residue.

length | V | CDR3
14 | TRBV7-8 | CASSLAASGDTQYF
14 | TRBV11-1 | CASSLTDSNEKLFF
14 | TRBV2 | CASSEDRVVGEQYF
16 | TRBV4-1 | CASSHVAGQRSGELFF
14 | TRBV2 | CASRRGTANYGYTF
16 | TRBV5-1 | CASSPAGQTKQETQYF
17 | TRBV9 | CASSVNHGGFSTDTQYF
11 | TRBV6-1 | CASSTFYEQYF
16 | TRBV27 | CASSPFSGRTTDTQYF
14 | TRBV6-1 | CASRTGLETGELFF
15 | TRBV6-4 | CASSEASGGPNEQFF
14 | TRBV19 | CASSQEVVADTQYF
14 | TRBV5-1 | CASSLQGLNYGYTF
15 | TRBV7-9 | CASSLETGGGDTQYF
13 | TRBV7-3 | CASSSERYNEQFF
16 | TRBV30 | CAWSVHSGTGDEKLFF
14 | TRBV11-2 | CASKPGQGPYEQYF
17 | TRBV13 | CASSLPNSGVSYNEQFF